This TCR beta chain was identified during a study of T-cell reconstitution after alpha-beta-depleted transplantation in children. There are a few counts of this clonotype. The target antigen is unknown. Study results and caveats: Once a year had passed after transplant, T-cell counts and diversity came mostly from newly produced T cells. Several hundred expanded graft clones reportedly gave rise to the alpha-beta T cells present about two months after transplant.

Unique molecular identifiers featured in how the TCRbeta library was prepared. TCRdb recomputed calls from the PCR reads with MiXCR, one row per CDR3 protein. Here the sample spans hundreds of thousands of distinct CDR3 sequences, 15% to 20% being singletons. The source of this sequence is a boy under two years old who had a stem cell transplant for Wiskott-Aldrich syndrome, so the T cells may come from the graft donor. Sequenced material: PBMCs, mostly from graft donor cells, taken 360 days after TCRalphabeta/CD19-depleted stem cell transplant.

The CDR3 DNA sequence: TGTGCCAGAAGGAACGGACTAGCGGGAGGGAATGAGCAGTTCTTC. This sequence encodes CARRNGLAGGNEQFF. The chain employs TRBV6-2 or TRBV6-3 and TRBJ2-1; 15 bases match TRBD2. Per the germline V gene, CDR1 is MNHEY and CDR2 is SVGEGT. V lost 9 bases, J lost 7 bases, and 7 bases stayed unmatched. The CDR3 totals 15 residues.